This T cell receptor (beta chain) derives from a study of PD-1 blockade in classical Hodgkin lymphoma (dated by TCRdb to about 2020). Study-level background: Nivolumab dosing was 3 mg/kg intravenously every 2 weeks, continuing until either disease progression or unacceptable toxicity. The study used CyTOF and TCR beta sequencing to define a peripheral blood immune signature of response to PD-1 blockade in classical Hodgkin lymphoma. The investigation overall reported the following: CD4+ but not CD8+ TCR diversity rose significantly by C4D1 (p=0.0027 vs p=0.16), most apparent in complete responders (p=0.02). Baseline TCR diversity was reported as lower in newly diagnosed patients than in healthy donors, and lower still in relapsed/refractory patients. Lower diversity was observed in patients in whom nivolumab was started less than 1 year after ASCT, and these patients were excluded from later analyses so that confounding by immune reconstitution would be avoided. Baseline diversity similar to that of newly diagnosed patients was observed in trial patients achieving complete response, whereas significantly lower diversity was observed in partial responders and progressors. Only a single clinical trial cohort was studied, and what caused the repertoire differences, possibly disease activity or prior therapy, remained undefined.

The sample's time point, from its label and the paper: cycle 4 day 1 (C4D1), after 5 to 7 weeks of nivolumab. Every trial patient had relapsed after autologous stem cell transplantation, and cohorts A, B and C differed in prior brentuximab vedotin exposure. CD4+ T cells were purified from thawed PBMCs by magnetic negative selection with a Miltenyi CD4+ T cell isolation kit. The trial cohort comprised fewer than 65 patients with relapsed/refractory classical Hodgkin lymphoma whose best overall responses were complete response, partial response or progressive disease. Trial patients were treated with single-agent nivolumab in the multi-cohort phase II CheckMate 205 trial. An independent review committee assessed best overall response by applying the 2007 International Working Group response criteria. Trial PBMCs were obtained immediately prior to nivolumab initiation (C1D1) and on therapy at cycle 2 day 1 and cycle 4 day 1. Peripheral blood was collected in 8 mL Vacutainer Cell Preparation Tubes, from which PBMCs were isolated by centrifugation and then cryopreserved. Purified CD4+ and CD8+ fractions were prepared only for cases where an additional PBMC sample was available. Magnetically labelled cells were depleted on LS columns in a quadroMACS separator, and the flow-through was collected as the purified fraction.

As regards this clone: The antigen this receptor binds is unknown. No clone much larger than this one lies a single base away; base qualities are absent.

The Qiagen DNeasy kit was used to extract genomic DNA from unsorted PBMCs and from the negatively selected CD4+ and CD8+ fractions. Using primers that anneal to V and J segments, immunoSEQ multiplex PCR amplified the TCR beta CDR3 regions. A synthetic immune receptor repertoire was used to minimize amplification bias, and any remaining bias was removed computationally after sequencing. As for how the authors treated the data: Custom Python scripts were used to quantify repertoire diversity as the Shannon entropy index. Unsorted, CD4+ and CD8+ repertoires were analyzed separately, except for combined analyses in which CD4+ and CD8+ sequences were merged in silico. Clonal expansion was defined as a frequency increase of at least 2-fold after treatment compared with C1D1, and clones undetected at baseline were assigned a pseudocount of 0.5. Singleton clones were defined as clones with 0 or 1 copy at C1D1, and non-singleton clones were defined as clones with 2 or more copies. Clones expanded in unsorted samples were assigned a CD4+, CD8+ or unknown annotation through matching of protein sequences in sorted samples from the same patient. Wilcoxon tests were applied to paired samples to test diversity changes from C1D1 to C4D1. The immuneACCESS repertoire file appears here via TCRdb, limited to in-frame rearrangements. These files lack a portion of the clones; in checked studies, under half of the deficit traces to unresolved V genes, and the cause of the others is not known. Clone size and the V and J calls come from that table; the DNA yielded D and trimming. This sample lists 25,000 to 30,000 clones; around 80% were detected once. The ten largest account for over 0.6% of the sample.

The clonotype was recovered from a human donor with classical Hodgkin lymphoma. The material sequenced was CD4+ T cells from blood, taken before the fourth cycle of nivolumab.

The CDR3: CASSSRQPSTDTQYF. The DNA sequence is given as TGTGCCAGCAGCTCTAGGCAGCCGAGCACAGATACGCAGTATTTT. The chain is assembled from TRBV5-4 and TRBJ2-3; the D gene assignment is ambiguous. Its CDR3 holds 15 amino acids, cysteine through phenylalanine. CDR3 DNA only is kept here, 45 bases in frame from base 1. V is clipped by 3 bases and J by 0 bases, and the sequence between their germline boundaries is 11 bases long. The germline V gene (reference sequence) sets CDR1 to SGHNT and CDR2 to YYREEE.